The clone carrying this TCR beta chain has a single count. Antigen specificity is unknown. The assay was immunoSEQ multiplex PCR, and TCRdb's table has in-frame clones only and misses some. The sample holds 110,000 or so clones, roughly 86% seen once. These data belong to a study of T cell responses to AZD1222 COVID-19 vaccine. The germline CDR1 and CDR2 sequences are SGHAT and FQNNGV. Trimming shortened V by 5 bases and J by 1 base, and 11 bases separated the two germline ends. This CDR3 has 15 residues. Second-dose schedules of about 4 or about 12 weeks were combined. Findings and limits, study-wide: The sample set comprised mostly white British donors with more females, and clonal diversity was possibly underestimated. Sampling that yielded the repertoires occurred only after the peak T cell response. Spike-specific TCR depth and breadth grew after two AZD1222 doses.

This rearrangement joins TRBV11-2 to TRBJ2-2; maybe TRBD1 (6 bases). This TCR was recovered from an adult who received the AZD1222 COVID-19 vaccine. The sequences come from peripheral blood, collected 28 days after the second AZD1222 dose. In DNA form, the CDR3 reads TGTGCCAGCAGCCCGGACAGACTGAACACCGGGGAGCTGTTTTTT. It is translated as CASSPDRLNTGELFF.